What follows are 4 T cell receptor beta chains derived from one specimen sequenced in a study of OX40 agonist ivuxolimab in advanced cancers. Library method: the immunoSEQ multiplex PCR assay. The source is immuneACCESS, and TCRdb retained only in-frame sequences with V and J called. Part of the clones is not carried over; for the studies checked, unresolved V genes explain less than half of this, and the remainder is unexplained. The sample profile shows about 46,000 clones; around 80% of them were found once. The ten top clones hold about 3.9% of the sample. Sequenced here: CD4+ or CD8+ T cells sorted from blood, sampled in a trial of the OX40 agonist ivuxolimab. The receptor set was obtained from an adult with an advanced solid tumor such as melanoma, head and neck, liver or kidney cancer.

The rearrangement links TRBV19 to TRBJ1-4, with a weak D call TRBD1 (6 bases). The CDR3 loop spans 13 amino acids. The germline V and J ends were trimmed by 4 bases and 5 bases, with 8 bases remaining between them. Germline V gene lookup returns CDR1 LNHDA and CDR2 SQIVND (reference sequence). The CDR3 spells CASSNRVNEKLFF. Here the CDR3 DNA reads TGTGCCAGTAGTAACAGGGTAAATGAAAAACTGTTTTTT.

V usage is TRBV28 and J usage is TRBJ1-2, with unresolved D. The V end lost 2 bases, the J end lost 9 bases, and 10 bases lay between the germline ends. Germline CDR1 reads MDHEN; CDR2 reads SYDVKM. The CDR3 covers 12 residues. CDR3 coding DNA: TGTGCCAGCAGTTTAGGTGGGAATAGCTACACCTTC. This encodes CASSLGGNSYTF.

This clone was observed a handful of times. The chain is built from TRBV7-2 and TRBJ1-5; the D gene is possibly TRBD1 (5 bases). This CDR3 spans 13 amino acids. Trimming pared 4 bases from V and 7 bases from J, leaving 11 bases between. Per germline, CDR1 SGHTA and CDR2 FQGNSA. Here the CDR3 reads CASSSQGEQPQHF. CDR3 nucleotides: TGTGCCAGCAGCTCGCAGGGAGAGCAGCCCCAGCATTTT.

This rearrangement joins TRBV5-1 to TRBJ1-4; D might be TRBD1 (5 bases). CDR1 and CDR2 (germline): SGHRS, YFSETQ. There are 15 residues in the CDR3. V lost 6 bases, J lost 5 bases, and 17 bases lay in between. CDR3 DNA: TGCGCCAGCACCCTCTGGGGGACGGACAATGAAAAACTGTTTTTT. It codes for CASTLWGTDNEKLFF.